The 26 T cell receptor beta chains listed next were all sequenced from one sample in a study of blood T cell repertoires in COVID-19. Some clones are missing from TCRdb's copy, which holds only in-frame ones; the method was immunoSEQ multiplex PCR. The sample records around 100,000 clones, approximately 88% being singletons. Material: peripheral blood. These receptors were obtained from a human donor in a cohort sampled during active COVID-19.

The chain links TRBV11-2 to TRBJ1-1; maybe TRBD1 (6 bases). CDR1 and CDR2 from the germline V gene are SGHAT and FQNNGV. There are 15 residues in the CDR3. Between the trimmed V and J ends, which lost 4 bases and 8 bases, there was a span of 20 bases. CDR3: CASSSLMAQGPEAFF. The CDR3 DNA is TGTGCCAGCAGCTCCCTTATGGCACAGGGTCCAGAAGCTTTCTTT.

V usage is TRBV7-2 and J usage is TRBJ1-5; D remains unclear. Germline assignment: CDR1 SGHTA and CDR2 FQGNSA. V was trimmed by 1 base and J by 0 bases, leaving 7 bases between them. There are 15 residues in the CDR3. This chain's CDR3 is CASSLGHNSNQPQHF. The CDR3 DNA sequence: TGTGCCAGCAGCTTAGGGCACAATAGCAATCAGCCCCAGCATTTT.

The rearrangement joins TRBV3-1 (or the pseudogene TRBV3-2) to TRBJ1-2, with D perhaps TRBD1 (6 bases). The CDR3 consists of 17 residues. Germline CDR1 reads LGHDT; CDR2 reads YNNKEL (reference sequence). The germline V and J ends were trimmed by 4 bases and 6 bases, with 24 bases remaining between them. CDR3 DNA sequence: TGTGCCAGCAGCCGCCGTTGGGGACAAAGTAATGGTGATGGCTACACCTTC. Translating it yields CASSRRWGQSNGDGYTF.

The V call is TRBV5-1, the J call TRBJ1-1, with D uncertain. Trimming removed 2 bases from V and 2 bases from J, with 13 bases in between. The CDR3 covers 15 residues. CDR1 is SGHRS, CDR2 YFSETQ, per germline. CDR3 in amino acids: CASSLLLGVNTEAFF. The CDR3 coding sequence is TGCGCCAGCAGCTTACTACTAGGAGTCAACACTGAAGCTTTCTTT.

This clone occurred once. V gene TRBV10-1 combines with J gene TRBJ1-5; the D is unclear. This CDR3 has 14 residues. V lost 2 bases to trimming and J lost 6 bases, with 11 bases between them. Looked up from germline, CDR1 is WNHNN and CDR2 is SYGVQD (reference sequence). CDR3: CASSEGPAGQPQHF. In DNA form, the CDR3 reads TGCGCCAGCAGTGAGGGCCCCGCTGGTCAGCCCCAGCATTTT.

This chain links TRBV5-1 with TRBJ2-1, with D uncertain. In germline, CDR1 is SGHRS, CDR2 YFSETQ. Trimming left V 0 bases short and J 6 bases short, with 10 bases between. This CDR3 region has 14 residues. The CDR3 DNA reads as TGCGCCAGCAGCTTGGCCATACAGATCAATGAGCAGTTCTTC. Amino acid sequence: CASSLAIQINEQFF.

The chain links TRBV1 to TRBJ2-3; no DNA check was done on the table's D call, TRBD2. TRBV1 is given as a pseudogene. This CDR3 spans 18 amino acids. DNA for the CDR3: TGCACCAGCAGCCAAGCCCGCCTAGCGGGGGGGCCGACAGATACGCAGTATTTT. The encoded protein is CTSSQARLAGGPTDTQYF.

The CDR3 protein is CASSPDQTGDRRGYTF. CDR3 bases: TGTGCCAGCTCACCGGACCAGACAGGGGATAGGCGAGGCTACACCTTC. The rearrangement links TRBV18 to TRBJ1-2; 8 bases map to TRBD1. Germline-derived CDR1 and CDR2 are KGHSH and LQKENI. The CDR3 totals 16 residues. V shed 3 bases, J shed 8 bases, and the junction held 14 bases outside the gene matches.

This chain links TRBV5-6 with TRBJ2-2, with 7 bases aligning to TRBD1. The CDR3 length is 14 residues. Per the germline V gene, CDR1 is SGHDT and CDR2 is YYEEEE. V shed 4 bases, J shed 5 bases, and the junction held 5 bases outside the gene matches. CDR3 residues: CASSEGAKTGELFF. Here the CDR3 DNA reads TGTGCCAGCAGCGAGGGGGCTAAGACCGGGGAGCTGTTTTTT.

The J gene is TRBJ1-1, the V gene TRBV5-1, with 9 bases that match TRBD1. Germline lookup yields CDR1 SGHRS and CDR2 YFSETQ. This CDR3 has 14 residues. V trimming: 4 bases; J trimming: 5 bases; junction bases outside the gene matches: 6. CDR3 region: CASSRDRVGTEAFF. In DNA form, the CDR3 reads TGCGCCAGCAGCCGGGACAGGGTCGGAACTGAAGCTTTCTTT.

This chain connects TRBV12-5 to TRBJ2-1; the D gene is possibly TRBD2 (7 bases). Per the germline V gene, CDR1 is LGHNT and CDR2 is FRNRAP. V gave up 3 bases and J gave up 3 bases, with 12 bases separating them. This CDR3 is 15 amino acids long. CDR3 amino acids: CASGLGGAGYNEQFF. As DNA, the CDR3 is TGTGCTAGTGGTTTAGGGGGGGCTGGCTACAATGAGCAGTTCTTC.

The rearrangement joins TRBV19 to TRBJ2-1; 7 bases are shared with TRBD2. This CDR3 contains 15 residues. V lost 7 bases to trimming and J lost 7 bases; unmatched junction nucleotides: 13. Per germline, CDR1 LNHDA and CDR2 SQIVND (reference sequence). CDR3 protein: CASMTAGLGNNEQFF. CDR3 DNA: TGTGCCAGTATGACAGCAGGACTAGGGAATAATGAGCAGTTCTTC.

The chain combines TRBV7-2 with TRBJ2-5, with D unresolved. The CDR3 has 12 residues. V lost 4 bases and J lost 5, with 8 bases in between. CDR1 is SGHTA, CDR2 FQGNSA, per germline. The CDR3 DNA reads TGTGCCAGCAGCTCCCTCCTTGAGACCCAGTACTTC. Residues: CASSSLLETQYF.

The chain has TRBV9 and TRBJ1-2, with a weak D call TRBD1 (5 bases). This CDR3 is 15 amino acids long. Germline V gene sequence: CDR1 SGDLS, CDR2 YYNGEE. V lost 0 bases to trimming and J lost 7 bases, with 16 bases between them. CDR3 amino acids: CASSVDVGRDSGYTF. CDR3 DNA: TGTGCCAGCAGCGTAGATGTTGGAAGGGACTCTGGCTACACCTTC.

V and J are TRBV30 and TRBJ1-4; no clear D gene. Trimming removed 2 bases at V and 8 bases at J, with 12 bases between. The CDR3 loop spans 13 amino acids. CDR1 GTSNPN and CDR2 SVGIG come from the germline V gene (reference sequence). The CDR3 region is CAWSPLYREKLFF. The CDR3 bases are TGTGCCTGGAGTCCTCTATATCGGGAAAAACTGTTTTTT.

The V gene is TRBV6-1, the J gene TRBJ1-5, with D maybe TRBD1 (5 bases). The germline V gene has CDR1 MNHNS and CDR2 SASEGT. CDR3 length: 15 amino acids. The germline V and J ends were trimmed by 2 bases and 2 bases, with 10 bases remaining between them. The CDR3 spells CASSEQGQGNQPQHF. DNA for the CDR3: TGTGCCAGCAGTGAACAGGGCCAGGGCAATCAGCCCCAGCATTTT.

CDR3 loop: CAISAGQGVGYTF. The CDR3 DNA reads TGTGCCATCAGTGCCGGACAGGGGGTTGGCTACACCTTC. This chain connects TRBV10-3 to TRBJ1-2; the match to TRBD1 covers 10 bases. Unmatched junction bases numbered 3, after V lost 4 bases and J lost 7 bases. This CDR3 has 13 amino acids. CDR1 and CDR2 from the germline V gene are ENHRY and SYGVKD.

The CDR3 loop reads CASSREYPGTGGNYEQFF. The CDR3, as DNA: TGTGCCAGCTCCAGAGAATACCCCGGGACAGGGGGTAATTATGAGCAGTTCTTC. This chain uses TRBV18 with TRBJ2-1; the match to TRBD1 covers 11 bases. Germline V gene sequence: CDR1 KGHSH, CDR2 LQKENI. The length of the CDR3 is 18 residues. J lost 8 bases, V lost 6 bases, and 18 bases had no gene match.

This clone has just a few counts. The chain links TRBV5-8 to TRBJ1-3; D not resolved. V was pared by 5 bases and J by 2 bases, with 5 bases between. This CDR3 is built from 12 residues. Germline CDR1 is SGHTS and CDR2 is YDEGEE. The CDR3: CASRGTGNTIYF. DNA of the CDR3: TGTGCCAGCAGGGGCACTGGAAACACCATATATTTT.

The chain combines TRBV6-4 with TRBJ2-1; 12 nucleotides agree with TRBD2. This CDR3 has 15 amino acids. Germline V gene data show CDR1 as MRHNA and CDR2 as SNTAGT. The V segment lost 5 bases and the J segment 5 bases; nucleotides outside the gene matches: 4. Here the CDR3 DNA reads TGTGCCAGCAGTACTAGCGGGGGGAGCCACAATGAGCAGTTCTTC. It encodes CASSTSGGSHNEQFF.

CDR3 loop: CASSLVTKQETQYF. The CDR3 bases are TGTGCCAGCAGCTTAGTTACAAAACAAGAGACCCAGTACTTC. The genes are TRBV7-2 and TRBJ2-5, with D unresolved. This CDR3 has 14 residues. Germline V gives CDR1 SGHTA, CDR2 FQGNSA. Trimming removed 1 base at V and 2 bases at J, with 8 bases between.

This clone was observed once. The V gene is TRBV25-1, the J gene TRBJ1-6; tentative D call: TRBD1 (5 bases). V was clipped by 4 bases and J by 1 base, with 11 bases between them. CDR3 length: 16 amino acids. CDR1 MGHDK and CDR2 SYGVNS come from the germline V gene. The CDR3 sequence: CASSGTGGSYNSPLHF. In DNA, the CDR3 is TGTGCCAGCAGTGGCACGGGGGGTTCCTATAATTCACCCCTCCACTTT.

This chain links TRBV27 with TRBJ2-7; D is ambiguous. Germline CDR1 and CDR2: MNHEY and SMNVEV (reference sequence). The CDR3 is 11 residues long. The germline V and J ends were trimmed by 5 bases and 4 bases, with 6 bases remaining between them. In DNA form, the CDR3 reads TGTGCCAGCAGTCCCCAATACGAGCAGTACTTC. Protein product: CASSPQYEQYF.

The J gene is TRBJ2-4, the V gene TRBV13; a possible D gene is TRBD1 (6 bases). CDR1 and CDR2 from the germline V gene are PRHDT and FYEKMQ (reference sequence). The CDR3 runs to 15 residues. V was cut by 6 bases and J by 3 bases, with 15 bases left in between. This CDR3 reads CASRSTGFSKNIQYF. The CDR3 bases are TGTGCCAGCAGATCAACAGGGTTTAGCAAAAACATTCAGTACTTC.

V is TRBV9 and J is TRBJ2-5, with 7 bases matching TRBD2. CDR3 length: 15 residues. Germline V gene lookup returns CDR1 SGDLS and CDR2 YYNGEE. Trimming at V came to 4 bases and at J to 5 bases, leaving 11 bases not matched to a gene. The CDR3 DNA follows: TGTGCCAGCAGCACCTCCGGGGGAGGGTGGGAGACCCAGTACTTC. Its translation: CASSTSGGGWETQYF.

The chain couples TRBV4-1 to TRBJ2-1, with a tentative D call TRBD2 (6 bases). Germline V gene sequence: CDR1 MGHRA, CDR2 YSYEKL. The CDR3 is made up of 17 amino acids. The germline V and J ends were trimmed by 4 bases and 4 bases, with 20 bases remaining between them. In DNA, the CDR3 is TGCGCCAGCAGCCTCAGGACCGGGCGGGGAGCTTACAATGAGCAGTTCTTC. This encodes CASSLRTGRGAYNEQFF.